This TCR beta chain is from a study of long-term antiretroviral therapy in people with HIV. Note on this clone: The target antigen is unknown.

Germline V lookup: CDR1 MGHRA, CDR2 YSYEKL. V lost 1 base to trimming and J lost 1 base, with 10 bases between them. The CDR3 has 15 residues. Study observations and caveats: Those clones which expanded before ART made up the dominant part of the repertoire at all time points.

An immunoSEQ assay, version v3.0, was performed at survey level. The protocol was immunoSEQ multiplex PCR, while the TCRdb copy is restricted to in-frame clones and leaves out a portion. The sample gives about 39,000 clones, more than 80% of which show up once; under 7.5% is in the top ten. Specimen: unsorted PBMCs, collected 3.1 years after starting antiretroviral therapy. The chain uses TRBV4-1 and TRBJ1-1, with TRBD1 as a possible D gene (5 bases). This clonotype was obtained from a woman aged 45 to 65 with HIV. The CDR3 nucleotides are TGCGCCAGCAGCCAAGGGTGGGGCCCGAACACTGAAGCTTTCTTT. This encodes CASSQGWGPNTEAFF.